This is a list of T cell receptor beta chains from one sample in a study of blood T cell repertoires in COVID-19. Repertoires were generated with immunoSEQ multiplex PCR, while TCRdb's copy carries only in-frame clones and drops some. The data show about 300,000 clones, roughly nine tenths seen once. The sequenced sample consisted of PBMCs or T cells enriched from blood (not recorded which). Receptors were obtained from a woman aged 35 to 49 who had recovered from COVID-19. Each CDR3 is given with its conserved first and last residue. D genes are given only for firm matches. Size is stated for part of the rows, as once, few or many counts, or as a class when the clone is expanded.

J	D	size	V	DNA	CDR3
TRBJ2-5	.	once	TRBV5-1	TGCGCCAGCAGCTTGGCGGGGGGCGGGGGAGAGACCCAGTACTTC	CASSLAGGGGETQYF
TRBJ1-5	TRBD1	.	TRBV12-5	TGTGCTAGTGGTTCATCGGCCGGGACAGGGAGAAATCAGCCCCAGCATTTT	CASGSSAGTGRNQPQHF
TRBJ1-6	.	.	TRBV3-1/TRBV3-2	TGTGCCAGCAGCCAAGTCGGGGGGATCTCCTATAATTCACCCCTCCACTTT	CASSQVGGISYNSPLHF
TRBJ1-5	TRBD1	.	TRBV6-5	TGTGCCAGCAGGACAGGGGCCTCTCAGCCCCAGCATTTT	CASRTGASQPQHF
TRBJ2-5	.	.	TRBV7-7	TGTGCTAGCAGCTTAGTAGGCGGACGGGAGGAGACCCAGTACTTC	CASSLVGGREETQYF
TRBJ1-3	TRBD1	.	TRBV4-1	TGCGCCAGCAGCCCGGGACAGGGGGCGGGAAACACCATATATTTT	CASSPGQGAGNTIYF
TRBJ1-1	.	few	TRBV18	TGTGCCAGCTCACCACGGGGGGGTTACACTGAAGCTTTCTTT	CASSPRGGYTEAFF
TRBJ2-3	TRBD1	.	TRBV3-1/TRBV3-2	TGTGCCAGCAGCCAAGATCGGAAGGGGGCTACGCAGTATTTT	CASSQDRKGATQYF
TRBJ1-1	.	.	TRBV12-3/TRBV12-4	TGTGCCAGCAGTTTGGCACAGGGCACTGAAGCTTTCTTT	CASSLAQGTEAFF
TRBJ1-4	.	.	TRBV27	TGTGCCAGCAGCCGGACAGTCAGTGGTGAAAAACTGTTTTTT	CASSRTVSGEKLFF
TRBJ2-7	.	.	TRBV5-1	TGCGCCAGCAGCTTGGATTCGTGGGCCACACAGTACTTC	CASSLDSWATQYF
TRBJ1-1	TRBD1	.	TRBV5-5	TGTGCCAGCAGGACGGGACAGGGGGGTAATCTGAACACTGAAGCTTTCTTT	CASRTGQGGNLNTEAFF
TRBJ2-7	.	.	TRBV30	TGTGCCTGGAGTGCGACCGGCTCGGGGGCCTACGAGCAGTACTTC	CAWSATGSGAYEQYF
TRBJ2-2	.	.	TRBV7-2	TGTGCCAGCAGCTCCTGGTCACTCCCCGGGGAGCTGTTTTTT	CASSSWSLPGELFF
TRBJ2-1	TRBD1	once	TRBV23-1	TGCGCCAGCAGTCAGGGGTCAGGGGGCGTCCCCCCTAACCATTACAATGAGCAGTTCTTC	CASSQGSGGVPPNHYNEQFF
TRBJ2-2	.	.	TRBV30	TGTGCCTGGATGGCCTCGGGCGGGGAGCTGTTTTTT	CAWMASGGELFF